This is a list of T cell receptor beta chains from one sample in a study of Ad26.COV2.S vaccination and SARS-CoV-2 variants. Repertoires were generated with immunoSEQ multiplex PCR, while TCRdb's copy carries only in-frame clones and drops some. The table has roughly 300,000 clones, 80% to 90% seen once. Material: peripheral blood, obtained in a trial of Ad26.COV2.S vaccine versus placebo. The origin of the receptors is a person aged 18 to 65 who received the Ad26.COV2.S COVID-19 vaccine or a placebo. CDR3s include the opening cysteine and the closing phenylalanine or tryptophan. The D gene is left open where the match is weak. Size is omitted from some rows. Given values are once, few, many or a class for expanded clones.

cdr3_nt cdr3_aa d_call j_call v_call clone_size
TGTGCCAGTAGTATAGGAGGGAACACTGAAGCTTTCTTT CASSIGGNTEAFF NA TRBJ1-1 TRBV19 NA
TGTGCCAGCAGCCGGCTAGCGGGAGTTGACACCGGGGAGCTGTTTTTT CASSRLAGVDTGELFF TRBD2 TRBJ2-2 TRBV11-2 NA
TGTGCCAGCACCTCAGGTGGCAATCAGCCCCAGCATTTT CASTSGGNQPQHF NA TRBJ1-5 TRBV2 NA
TGTGCCAGCAGCTTGACAGGGGAAGGCTATGGCTACACCTTC CASSLTGEGYGYTF TRBD1 TRBJ1-2 TRBV7-9 few
TGTGCCAGCAGCTCTGGACGTCTCACCTACGAGCAGTACTTC CASSSGRLTYEQYF NA TRBJ2-7 TRBV3-1/TRBV3-2 NA
TGTGCCAGCAGAATTACAGGGAGGAATGAGCAGTTCTTC CASRITGRNEQFF NA TRBJ2-1 TRBV3-1/TRBV3-2 NA
TGTGCCAGCAGCTTTGGGACAGGGGGGACTCAGCCCCAGCATTTT CASSFGTGGTQPQHF TRBD1 TRBJ1-5 TRBV7-3 once
TGTGCCAGCAGCCAAGACCGGACTAGCGGGAGGTCTGGGGAGACCCAGTACTTC CASSQDRTSGRSGETQYF TRBD2 TRBJ2-5 TRBV3-1/TRBV3-2 NA
TGTGCCAGAAGGCCTCCCTCTAGCGGGAGGTTTTTAGATACGCAGTATTTT CARRPPSSGRFLDTQYF TRBD2 TRBJ2-3 TRBV5-3 few
TGTGCCAGCAGCCGGGACAACTATGGCTACACCTTC CASSRDNYGYTF NA TRBJ1-2 TRBV5-4 few
TGTGCCAGCAGCGGTGACGTAACCTACGAGCAGTACTTC CASSGDVTYEQYF NA TRBJ2-7 TRBV28 NA
TGTGCCAGTAGCCCGACAGGGTACTATGGCTACACCTTC CASSPTGYYGYTF TRBD1 TRBJ1-2 TRBV19 few
TGTGCCAGCTCACCCTTTGAGCGGGGGACTAGCACAGATACGCAGTATTTT CASSPFERGTSTDTQYF TRBD2 TRBJ2-3 TRBV18 NA
TGTGCCAGTAGTATAGTCAGGGGACGGACTGAAGCTTTCTTT CASSIVRGRTEAFF NA TRBJ1-1 TRBV19 NA
TGTGCCAGCTCACCACCCAGACAGGGGTGGGCAGAGACCCAGTACTTC CASSPPRQGWAETQYF TRBD1 TRBJ2-5 TRBV18 NA
TGTGCCAGCAGTTACGATCCTAGCGGGAGGGCCATTTATTCCAATGAGCAGTTCTTC CASSYDPSGRAIYSNEQFF TRBD2 TRBJ2-1 TRBV6-2/TRBV6-3 NA
TGTGCCAGCAGCCAATCGGAGACCCAGTACTTC CASSQSETQYF NA TRBJ2-5 TRBV12-3/TRBV12-4 NA
TGCGCCAGCAGCCCCCGGGAGGGAATATACAATGAGCAGTTCTTC CASSPREGIYNEQFF TRBD2 TRBJ2-1 TRBV10-1 NA
TGTGCCAGCAGCTTTGACCTCCTCGATTCACCCCTCCACTTT CASSFDLLDSPLHF NA TRBJ1-6 TRBV5-4 once
TGCGCCAGCAGCCTGGATGGACAGGGGTTTGAAGCTTTCTTT CASSLDGQGFEAFF TRBD1 TRBJ1-1 TRBV5-1 NA
TGTGCCAGCAGCATAAGGGGACTAGCGGACAATGAGCAGTTCTTC CASSIRGLADNEQFF TRBD2 TRBJ2-1 TRBV28 NA
TGTGCCAGCAGGGGACAGGCCAATAACTATGGCTACACCTTC CASRGQANNYGYTF TRBD1 TRBJ1-2 TRBV28 NA
TGCGCCAGCAGCAGCACTAGCGGGGGCTTAGATACGCAGTATTTT CASSSTSGGLDTQYF TRBD2 TRBJ2-3 TRBV5-1 NA
TGCAGCGTTGGGGTGACTAGAGACGGGGAGCTGTTTTTT CSVGVTRDGELFF NA TRBJ2-2 TRBV29-1 NA
TGTGCCATCGAGACAGCTCCCGGCGGGGAAGCTTTCTTT CAIETAPGGEAFF NA TRBJ1-1 TRBV19 NA
TGTGCCAGCAGTGCAGGACAGGGTGGCTACGAGCAGTACTTC CASSAGQGGYEQYF TRBD1 TRBJ2-7 TRBV2 NA
TGTGCCAGCCGACAGGGTAATTCACCCCTCCACTTT CASRQGNSPLHF TRBD1 TRBJ1-6 TRBV12-3/TRBV12-4 NA
TGTGCCAGCAGTCAACTCAAAGGCGGTCGAGGAGGCTACACCTTC CASSQLKGGRGGYTF NA TRBJ1-2 TRBV6-5 few
TGTGCCAGCAGCGCTTACATCAATGAGCAGTTCTTC CASSAYINEQFF NA TRBJ2-1 TRBV11-2 NA
TGTGCCAGCAGCAATATGGCGGACAGGGATCGGAATCAGCCCCAGCATTTT CASSNMADRDRNQPQHF NA TRBJ1-5 TRBV21-1 NA
TGTGCCTGGAGTGTAGGGGGACTAGCGGGAACTTATAATGGTCAGTTCTTC CAWSVGGLAGTYNGQFF TRBD2 TRBJ2-1 TRBV30 once
TGCGCCAGCACAAAAGACTACAATGAGCAGTTCTTC CASTKDYNEQFF NA TRBJ2-1 TRBV5-1 NA
TGTGCCAGCAGTTTATACCCGACGGACCAAGAGACCCAGTACTTC CASSLYPTDQETQYF NA TRBJ2-5 TRBV27 NA
TGTGCCAGCTCAGCCGGGACAGGGGGAGAGACCCAGTACTTC CASSAGTGGETQYF TRBD1 TRBJ2-5 TRBV18 NA
TGCGCCAGCAGCCTGGACAGGGCGGGTTGGGGCTACACCTTC CASSLDRAGWGYTF TRBD1 TRBJ1-2 TRBV5-1 once
TGTGCCAGCAGCGTTCAAGGTGCCGGGGAGCTGTTTTTT CASSVQGAGELFF NA TRBJ2-2 TRBV9 NA
TGTGCCAGCAGCCTCCCGACTAGCGGGGACCTATACAATGAGCAGTTCTTC CASSLPTSGDLYNEQFF TRBD2 TRBJ2-1 TRBV7-6 NA
TGTGCCAGCAGCTTAGGAACAGGGCGGAGTGGAAATCAGCCCCAGCATTTT CASSLGTGRSGNQPQHF NA TRBJ1-5 TRBV5-5 NA
TGTGCCAGCAACCGGGACAAAGACTACGAGCAGTACTTC CASNRDKDYEQYF NA TRBJ2-7 TRBV6-5 NA
TGTGCCAGCCGCGGACAGGGGGACTATGGCTACACCTTC CASRGQGDYGYTF TRBD1 TRBJ1-2 TRBV9 NA
TGTGCCAGCAGCGGGGACAGGGTTCCAGATACGCAGTATTTT CASSGDRVPDTQYF TRBD1 TRBJ2-3 TRBV6-5 NA
TGTGCCAGTAGGTCCCGACACGCGCTCAATCAGCCCCAGCATTTT CASRSRHALNQPQHF NA TRBJ1-5 TRBV19 NA
TGTGCCAGCAGTTTATCTCCAAAAGAGACCCAGTACTTC CASSLSPKETQYF NA TRBJ2-5 TRBV27 NA
TGTGCCAGCAGCTTAGGGGGCGATACCTACGAGCAGTACTTC CASSLGGDTYEQYF NA TRBJ2-7 TRBV11-2 NA
TGTGCCAGCATGCCCAGCGGGGGCCACCTAATCCACGAGCAGTACTTC CASMPSGGHLIHEQYF TRBD2 TRBJ2-7 TRBV3-1/TRBV3-2 NA
TGTGCCAGCAGCTCAAATACAGATTCTATCTACAATGAGCAGTTCTTC CASSSNTDSIYNEQFF NA TRBJ2-1 TRBV7-9 NA
TGTGCCAGCTCACTTTTACAGGGAAATAGGAACACTGAAGCTTTCTTT CASSLLQGNRNTEAFF NA TRBJ1-1 TRBV18 NA
TGTGCCAGCAGCGGGCTCCCGGGACTAGTCACAGATACGCAGTATTTT CASSGLPGLVTDTQYF TRBD2 TRBJ2-3 TRBV9 NA
TGTGCCAGCAGCGAGGGACTAGCGGGGGCAAGCTCCTACAATGAGCAGTTCTTC CASSEGLAGASSYNEQFF TRBD2 TRBJ2-1 TRBV9 NA
TGTGCCAGCAGATCTCGGGAGGCAGATACGCAGTATTTT CASRSREADTQYF TRBD2 TRBJ2-3 TRBV6-5 once
TGTGCCAGCAGTTCCCGGACCCAGGACGCCTACGAGCAGTACTTC CASSSRTQDAYEQYF NA TRBJ2-7 TRBV6-5 NA
TGTGCCAGCAGCGTAGGACAAATCCAAGAGACCCAGTACTTC CASSVGQIQETQYF NA TRBJ2-5 TRBV9 NA
TGTGCCAGCAGTGAATTATCCGGGACACAGAGCAATCAGCCCCAGCATTTT CASSELSGTQSNQPQHF NA TRBJ1-5 TRBV28 NA